The 25 T cell receptor beta chains reported below all come from one sample, sequenced in a study of human T cells and chemical hapten exposure. TCRdb used MiXCR to reprocess the RACE reads, holding one entry per CDR3 protein. This table has about 120,000 distinct CDR3 sequences, roughly 15% appearing once. Regarding time point: patch test 1, 2 weeks after DPC sensitization. Stated treatment: therapeutic diphenylcyclopropenone sensitization with weekly scalp DPC. The input for sequencing was whole blood, taken in connection with sensitization to the hapten diphenylcyclopropenone (DPC). The source of these receptors is a man younger than 35 with alopecia areata. Some clones in this sample may be carry-over from other donors' samples.

This clonotype was found a few times. The gene calls are TRBV4-3 and TRBJ2-2; no clear D. Trimming took off 5 bases at V and 6 bases at J, with 16 bases between the two ends. Germline CDR1 LGHNA, CDR2 YSLEER. The CDR3 length is 15 residues. CDR3 coding DNA: TGCGCCAGCAGCAGCCGGTCCTTCCCCCCCGGGGAGCTGTTTTTT. Protein: CASSSRSFPPGELFF.

The V call is TRBV5-1, the J call TRBJ1-1; 9 bases fit TRBD1. With 4 bases clipped from V and 6 bases from J, the junction kept 4 bases outside the gene matches. Germline assignment: CDR1 SGHRS and CDR2 YFSETQ. This CDR3 has 13 amino acids. CDR3 bases: TGCGCCAGCAGCCTTACAGGGGGCCCTGAAGCTTTCTTT. This encodes CASSLTGGPEAFF.

The rearrangement links TRBV10-3 to TRBJ1-5; D is unclear. Germline V gene data show CDR1 as ENHRY and CDR2 as SYGVKD. This CDR3 region has 15 residues. Trimming removed 4 bases from V and 0 bases from J, with 10 bases in between. CDR3 sequence reads: CAISGTDYSNQPQHF. In nucleotides, the CDR3 is TGTGCCATCAGTGGTACGGATTATAGCAATCAGCCCCAGCATTTT.

This clonotype was seen more than once but under ten times. The chain links TRBV20-1 to TRBJ2-2; maybe TRBD1 (5 bases). The CDR3 has 14 amino acids. Trimming left V 3 bases short and J 1 base short, with 9 bases between. From germline, CDR1 is DFQATT and CDR2 SNEGSKA (reference sequence). Here the CDR3 DNA reads TGCAGTGCTAGGCTGACAGAGAACACCGGGGAGCTGTTTTTT. This encodes CSARLTENTGELFF.

This clonotype was seen more than once but under ten times. This sequence joins TRBV12-3 or TRBV12-4 and TRBJ2-2; D perhaps matches TRBD1 (6 bases). V lost 6 bases and J 3 bases, leaving 14 bases between the germline ends. The CDR3 length is 15 residues. In DNA, the CDR3 is TGTGCCAGCAGCTTGGGTCCAGGGGACACCGGGGAGCTGTTTTTT. Protein product: CASSLGPGDTGELFF.

This clonotype showed up just a few times. This sequence joins TRBV4-2 and TRBJ2-1; 10 bases map to TRBD2. Germline V gives CDR1 LGHNA, CDR2 YNFKEQ. J lost 8 bases, V lost 8 bases, and 12 bases had no gene match. This CDR3 has 15 amino acids. CDR3 DNA sequence: TGTGCCAGCGGGGCATCTAGCGGGGGTGTCGATGAGCAGTTCTTC. This gives the protein CASGASSGGVDEQFF.

This chain joins TRBV5-1 and TRBJ1-2; D is uncertain. Between the trimmed V and J ends, which lost 0 bases and 4 bases, there was a span of 16 bases. Germline CDR1 and CDR2: SGHRS and YFSETQ. The CDR3 has 16 residues. The CDR3 protein is CASSLAPGRTFYGYTF. The CDR3 nucleotides are TGCGCCAGCAGCTTGGCCCCTGGACGGACGTTCTATGGCTACACCTTC.

V and J are TRBV20-1 and TRBJ1-5; D remains unclear. The CDR3 consists of 13 residues. Between the trimmed V and J ends, which lost 6 bases and 5 bases, there was a span of 14 bases. Per germline, CDR1 DFQATT and CDR2 SNEGSKA (reference sequence). CDR3 DNA: TGCAGTGCCAGCGGGCAGGAGGATCAGCCCCAGCATTTT. This sequence encodes CSASGQEDQPQHF.

This clonotype has more than one count but fewer than ten. The rearrangement joins TRBV20-1 to TRBJ2-5; perhaps TRBD2 as D (5 bases). V shed 2 bases and J shed 5 bases, with 18 bases lying between them. This CDR3 comprises 15 residues. Germline CDR1 is DFQATT and CDR2 is SNEGSKA (reference sequence). In DNA form, the CDR3 reads TGCAGTGCTAGAATGGGTTCCAAGGGCGGGGAGACCCAGTACTTC. Protein product: CSARMGSKGGETQYF.

The rearrangement uses TRBV6-1 and TRBJ2-1, with 12 bases lining up with TRBD2. J was trimmed by 7 bases and V by 4 bases; bases with no gene match: 8. The CDR3 spans 16 residues. Germline V gene data show CDR1 as MNHNS and CDR2 as SASEGT. DNA of the CDR3: TGTGCCAGCAGTGGGTGGACTAGCGGGGATGGTAATGAGCAGTTCTTC. Encoded protein: CASSGWTSGDGNEQFF.

This clonotype came up many times. V and J are TRBV7-8 and TRBJ2-2; D may be TRBD1 (6 bases). Germline assignment: CDR1 SGHVS and CDR2 FQNEAQ. The CDR3 loop spans 15 amino acids. Trimming shortened V by 3 bases and J by 5 bases, and 13 bases separated the two germline ends. CDR3 region: CASSFTGTKTGELFF. Written as DNA, the CDR3 is TGTGCCAGCAGCTTTACCGGGACAAAGACCGGGGAGCTGTTTTTT.

The V gene is TRBV10-3, the J gene TRBJ2-3, with 8 bases identical to TRBD1. J lost 4 bases, V lost 6 bases, and 12 bases had no gene match. Per germline, CDR1 ENHRY and CDR2 SYGVKD. The CDR3 has 16 amino acids. The CDR3 reads CAIRADREKSADTQYF. CDR3 nucleotides: TGTGCCATCAGGGCGGACAGGGAAAAGTCGGCAGATACGCAGTATTTT.

V usage is TRBV10-3 and J usage is TRBJ2-3; D might be TRBD1 or TRBD2, each matching 5 bases. Germline-derived CDR1 and CDR2 are ENHRY and SYGVKD. With 6 bases removed from V and 6 bases from J, the gap between germline ends came to 19 bases. The CDR3 has 15 residues. CDR3 coding DNA: TGTGCCATCAGAGGGGCCGATGGGGGTCCGGATACGCAGTATTTT. Residues: CAIRGADGGPDTQYF.

This clonotype was seen a few times. The chain recombines TRBV6-2 or TRBV6-3 with TRBJ1-3; weak D call: TRBD1 (5 bases). From germline, CDR1 is MNHEY and CDR2 SVGEGT. With 6 bases removed from V and 3 bases from J, the gap between germline ends came to 12 bases. This CDR3 is built from 14 residues. CDR3 in amino acids: CASSSWDVGNTIYF. The CDR3 nucleotides read TGTGCCAGCAGCTCTTGGGACGTTGGAAACACCATATATTTT.

This clonotype was seen many times. The chain combines TRBV6-6 with TRBJ1-6; the D gene is possibly TRBD1 (5 bases). The CDR3 has 15 amino acids. V lost 5 bases to trimming and J lost 2 bases, with 10 bases between them. Germline CDR1 and CDR2: MNHNY and SVGAGI (reference sequence). The DNA of the CDR3 is TGTGCCAGCAGTCAGGGAAACACCTATAATTCACCCCTCCACTTT. Its translation is CASSQGNTYNSPLHF.

This clonotype was counted between two and nine times. The chain is built from TRBV7-8 and TRBJ2-5; TRBD1 might be the D (6 bases). The CDR3 is 15 residues long. Germline CDR1 SGHVS, CDR2 FQNEAQ. V was cut by 0 bases and J by 1 base, with 9 bases left in between. CDR3 loop: CASSLARTAQETQYF. CDR3 nucleotides: TGTGCCAGCAGCTTAGCGCGGACAGCCCAAGAGACCCAGTACTTC.

The sample holds a few counts of this clonotype. The chain carries TRBV3-1 and TRBJ1-3; D remains ambiguous. Germline CDR1 is LGHDT and CDR2 is YNNKEL (reference sequence). This CDR3 region has 14 residues. The germline V and J ends were trimmed by 4 bases and 0 bases, with 7 bases remaining between them. The CDR3 nucleotides are TGTGCCAGCAGCCCCGCGAGCTCTGGAAACACCATATATTTT. Amino acid sequence: CASSPASSGNTIYF.

This clonotype turned up a few times. J is TRBJ1-1 and V is TRBV3-1; D gene ambiguous. V was trimmed by 4 bases and J by 0 bases, leaving 12 bases between them. Germline-derived CDR1 and CDR2 are LGHDT and YNNKEL (reference sequence). CDR3 size: 15 residues. The CDR3 nucleotides are TGTGCCAGCAGCCCAGGAAGGGTCATGAACACTGAAGCTTTCTTT. This gives the protein CASSPGRVMNTEAFF.

V gene TRBV18 combines with J gene TRBJ2-3; D is ambiguous. The CDR3 loop spans 15 amino acids. Germline CDR1 and CDR2: KGHSH and LQKENI. V lost 3 bases and J 1 base, leaving 11 bases between the germline ends. The CDR3 region is CASSPWILGTDTQYF. For the CDR3, the DNA is TGTGCCAGCTCACCTTGGATTCTAGGCACAGATACGCAGTATTTT.

This clonotype was counted at least ten times. The chain joins TRBV29-1 to TRBJ1-3, with D unresolved. V was pared by 4 bases and J by 4 bases, with 11 bases between. CDR3 size: 13 residues. CDR1 SQVTM and CDR2 ANQGSEA come from the germline V gene. In DNA form, the CDR3 reads TGCAGCGTTGGATTCTCGGGAGGAAACACCATATATTTT. It encodes CSVGFSGGNTIYF. The entire variable domain, with the rest obtained from reference TRBV29-1 and TRBJ1-3, is as follows: SAVISQKPSRDICQRGTSLTIQCQVDSQVTMMFWYRQQPGQSLTLIATANQGSEATYESGFVIDKFPISRPNLTFSTLTVSNMSPEDSSIYLCSVGFSGGNTIYFGEGSWLTVV.

The chain has TRBV25-1 and TRBJ2-7; a possible D gene is TRBD2 (6 bases). From germline, CDR1 is MGHDK and CDR2 SYGVNS. The CDR3 runs to 15 residues. V lost 4 bases to trimming and J lost 2 bases, with 15 bases between them. In nucleotides, the CDR3 is TGTGCCAGCAGTGGATTGGGGGGTAACACCTACGAGCAGTACTTC. This translates into CASSGLGGNTYEQYF.

Ten or more counts support this clonotype. The rearrangement uses TRBV29-1 and TRBJ2-5, with TRBD1 matching 9 bases. Per germline, CDR1 SQVTM and CDR2 ANQGSEA. The ends lost 6 bases at V and 2 bases at J; junction bases unmatched: 7. The CDR3 length is 14 residues. CDR3 DNA: TGCAGCGTCGTGAAACAGGGGGCGCAAGAGACCCAGTACTTC. Protein: CSVVKQGAQETQYF. Together with reference TRBV29-1 and TRBJ2-5, the CDR3 gives the full variable domain: SAVISQKPSRDICQRGTSLTIQCQVDSQVTMMFWYRQQPGQSLTLIATANQGSEATYESGFVIDKFPISRPNLTFSTLTVSNMSPEDSSIYLCSVVKQGAQETQYFGPGTRLLVL.

This clonotype was recorded a few times. V gene TRBV20-1 combines with J gene TRBJ2-5; 8 bases are shared with TRBD2. This CDR3 contains 14 residues. Trimming cost V 3 bases and J 4 bases; bases outside gene matches: 7. Germline V lookup: CDR1 DFQATT, CDR2 SNEGSKA (reference sequence). The CDR3 bases are TGCAGTGCTAGCGGCGGGGGGATACGAGAGACCCAGTACTTC. Translating it yields CSASGGGIRETQYF.

This clonotype occurred a few times. The gene calls are TRBV13 and TRBJ2-1; unclear D gene. CDR3 length: 14 residues. V was shortened by 5 bases and J by 8 bases, with 16 bases between the two germline ends. Germline V CDR1 and CDR2: PRHDT, FYEKMQ (reference sequence). The CDR3 sequence is CASSLGAPGDEQFF. The CDR3 nucleotides read TGTGCCAGCAGCCTTGGTGCACCTGGCGATGAGCAGTTCTTC.

This clonotype was seen a few times. The CDR3 DNA reads as TGTGCCAGCAGCCCGGACACGGGGGATAGATACGAGCAGTACTTC. Translating it yields CASSPDTGDRYEQYF. This rearrangement joins TRBV7-2 to TRBJ2-7, with a possible D match to TRBD2 (6 bases). V lost 5 bases, J lost 4 bases, and 18 bases lay in between. CDR3 length: 15 residues. CDR1 SGHTA and CDR2 FQGNSA come from the germline V gene.